This TCR beta chain was profiled in a study of T cells in narcolepsy. Study-wide context: Patients with NT1 or NT2 and healthy control donors were enrolled.

Generated by immunoSEQ multiplex PCR, the TCRdb table keeps only in-frame clones and is missing some. Counted here are 20,000 to 25,000 clones, 65% to 90% occurring once; the ten biggest clones make up roughly a tenth. Comments on this clone: Relative to the germline gene, one junction end is altered; a read error may explain this.

CDR1 is ENHRY and CDR2 is SYGVKD in the germline V gene. CDR3 size: 14 residues. The gene calls are TRBV10-3 and TRBJ2-5, with D perhaps matching TRBD1 or TRBD2 (6 bases each). The sequenced material came from memory (CD45RA-) CD4+ T cells from blood. The sequence was obtained from a human donor in good health. This CDR3 reads CAISERGAQEAQYF. In DNA, the CDR3 is TGTGCCATCAGTGAGAGGGGGGCACAAGAGGCCCAGTACTTC.